This T cell receptor beta chain was retrieved from a study of blood T cell repertoires in COVID-19. Study-level information: Whether acute or convalescent, the COVID-19 samples came from the United States, Italy and Spain. Nucleic acid was either cDNA or gDNA, and it came from T cells, B-cell-depleted T cells, or PBMCs.

Authors' data handling: The assay estimated nucleated cells by amplifying reference gene primers. Sequencing used immunoSEQ multiplex PCR; TCRdb keeps in-frame clones, though not all of them. For V, J and clone size, that table is used; D and trimming come from the DNA. The sample has 300,000 to 350,000 clones, 90% to 95% seen once; the top ten hold approximately 4.1%. The study recruited exposed participants who had met a COVID-19 case within 2 weeks before entry. Sequencing was done on a sample of PBMCs or T cells enriched from blood (not recorded which). The TCR was taken from a woman under 40 who had been exposed to COVID-19.

The CDR3 coding sequence is TGTGCCAGCAGCCCGACTAGCGGGGCTACGCAGTATTTT. It translates to CASSPTSGATQYF. The chain combines TRBV7-3 with TRBJ2-3; 11 bases line up with TRBD2. V gave up 5 bases and J gave up 8 bases; unmatched junction bases: 3. The CDR3 length is 13 residues. Germline CDR1 and CDR2: SGHTA and FQGTGA.